The present T cell receptor beta chain was sequenced within a study of CDR3 diversity in severe acne. There are 14 residues in the CDR3. Germline CDR1 reads DFQATT; CDR2 reads SNEGSKA (reference sequence). A single record per CDR3 protein comes from TCRdb applying MiXCR to the PCR reads. The table has 100,000 or so distinct CDR3 sequences, roughly half seen once; the top ten hold roughly 12%. This TCR came from a male donor with acne. The rearrangement uses TRBV20-1 and TRBJ2-1; the D gene is possibly TRBD2 (6 bases). What was sequenced was blood. CDR3 sequence: CSAAGRDPYNEQFF. The CDR3 DNA follows: TGCAGCGCGGCCGGGCGGGACCCATACAATGAGCAGTTCTTC.